This TCR beta chain was recovered during a study of metastatic and nonmetastatic thyroid tumors. Findings of the study overall: As reported, TCR beta diversity in blood and tumor was significantly higher in malignant thyroid tumors than in benign nodules.

Germline lookup yields CDR1 DFQATT and CDR2 SNEGSKA (reference sequence). V trimming: 4 bases; J trimming: 9 bases; junction bases outside the gene matches: 11. The CDR3 totals 16 residues. Among the patients, none had received any treatment before thyroid surgery. In the study's own analysis: Between-group CDR3 differences, defined by clinicopathological status, yielded a distant-metastasis classifier for papillary thyroid cancer. Using MiXCR, TCRdb re-called clones from the PCR reads. Here the V and J calls rest on TCRdb's processing, not on the authors' analysis. The sample yields tens of thousands of clones, 15% to 20% seen once. By share, this clone counts as medium-sized. The antigen is unknown.

This TCR derives from a male donor with papillary thyroid cancer or a benign thyroid nodule (not recorded which). Some clones in this sample may be carry-over from other donors' samples. The specimen was blood. V gene TRBV20-1 combines with J gene TRBJ2-1; 14 bases fit TRBD2. CDR3 protein: CSANSGTSGSLSEQFF. The CDR3 bases are TGCAGTGCTAATTCCGGGACTAGCGGGAGTCTGAGTGAGCAGTTCTTC.